The next 28 T cell receptor beta chains were all read from a single sample in a study of T cell repertoires in cytomegalovirus infection. MiXCR was run by TCRdb on the reads, yielding one entry per CDR3 protein. Of 80,000 to 130,000 distinct CDR3 sequences in the sample, 20% to 30% were seen once. Input material: CD8+ T cells from PBMCs. The receptor set was obtained from a human donor in good health (CMV status not recorded). Some clones in this sample may be carry-over from other donors' samples.

This clonotype has just a few counts. The CDR3 here is CASSLAGQGPDTQYF. Written as DNA, the CDR3 is TGTGCCAGCAGCTTAGCCGGACAGGGGCCAGATACGCAGTATTTT. The rearrangement uses TRBV7-9 and TRBJ2-3; 9 bases align to TRBD1. The J segment lost 4 bases and the V segment lost 0 bases, leaving 2 bases of the junction unmatched. CDR1 and CDR2 (germline): SEHNR, FQNEAQ (reference sequence). The CDR3 has 15 residues.

This clonotype has a handful of counts. This rearrangement joins TRBV7-2 to TRBJ2-1; TRBD1 matches at 8 bases. The CDR3 loop spans 15 amino acids. CDR1 is SGHTA, CDR2 FQGNSA, per germline. With 5 bases clipped from V and 2 bases from J, the junction kept 5 bases outside the gene matches. CDR3 amino acids: CASSPADRAYNEQFF. The CDR3 nucleotides read TGTGCCAGCAGCCCCGCGGACAGGGCCTACAATGAGCAGTTCTTC.

The rearrangement joins TRBV10-3 to TRBJ1-1; 7 bases are a match to TRBD1. The CDR3 contains 13 residues. Germline CDR1 ENHRY, CDR2 SYGVKD. V lost 5 bases, J lost 3 bases, and 3 bases stayed unmatched. In DNA, the CDR3 is TGTGCCATCAGTCCCGACAGGGACACTGAAGCTTTCTTT. Its translation is CAISPDRDTEAFF.

The gene calls are TRBV7-9 and TRBJ2-4; a possible D gene is TRBD1 (5 bases). Trimming cost V 9 bases and J 8 bases, with 17 bases left between them. The CDR3 totals 13 residues. Germline V gene data show CDR1 as SEHNR and CDR2 as FQNEAQ (reference sequence). The CDR3 spells CASTDGRVDIQYF. The DNA for the CDR3 is TGTGCCAGTACCGACGGCAGGGTGGACATTCAGTACTTC.

The chain couples TRBV6-2 or TRBV6-3 to TRBJ1-6; maybe TRBD1 (5 bases). CDR3 length equals 14 residues. V lost 5 bases to trimming and J lost 4 bases, with 9 bases between them. Germline V gene data show CDR1 as MNHEY and CDR2 as SVGEGT. CDR3 amino acids: CASSRDGYNSPLHF. The CDR3 coding sequence is TGTGCCAGCAGTCGGGACGGGTATAATTCACCCCTCCACTTT.

This clonotype has only one observation. V usage is TRBV6-2 or TRBV6-3 and J usage is TRBJ1-1; 9 bases align to TRBD1. Germline CDR1 and CDR2: MNHEY and SVGEGT. This CDR3 comprises 21 residues. The V gene end was trimmed by 1 base and the J gene end by 1 base; junction bases not matched to a gene: 19. In DNA, the CDR3 is TGTGCCAGCAGTTACTTACCCGCGGGACAGGGCTCCCTATGGGGGAACACTGAAGCTTTCTTT. Translation gives CASSYLPAGQGSLWGNTEAFF.

This chain links TRBV7-9 with TRBJ2-7; 7 bases align to TRBD2. The V and J ends lost 10 bases and 0 bases, in that order; junction bases with no gene match: 9. From germline, CDR1 is SEHNR and CDR2 FQNEAQ (reference sequence). CDR3 size: 14 residues. The CDR3 sequence is CANRSTGGSYEQYF. In DNA, the CDR3 is TGTGCCAACAGGTCGACGGGGGGCTCCTACGAGCAGTACTTC.

This clonotype was seen more than once but under ten times. The chain recombines TRBV6-2 or TRBV6-3 with TRBJ1-1; no clear D. The CDR3 has 12 residues. CDR1 and CDR2 (germline): MNHEY, SVGEGT. Between the trimmed V and J ends, which lost 4 bases and 10 bases, there was a span of 13 bases. The CDR3 coding sequence is TGTGCCAGCAGTTGGGATGGCCGTGGAGCTTTCTTT. Its translation is CASSWDGRGAFF.

In its sample, this clonotype was seen many times. The J gene is TRBJ2-1, the V gene TRBV7-2; 13 bases are a match to TRBD2. Germline V gene lookup returns CDR1 SGHTA and CDR2 FQGNSA. J gave up 8 bases and V 5 bases, and 6 bases lay outside the gene matches. CDR3 length: 15 residues. CDR3 DNA: TGTGCCAGCAGCACGAGGACTAGCGGGAGAGATGAGCAGTTCTTC. The encoded protein is CASSTRTSGRDEQFF.

This clonotype has ten or more counts. The V and J genes are TRBV7-6 and TRBJ2-5; possible D gene TRBD1, 5 bases. Trimming left V 5 bases short and J 2 bases short, with 12 bases between. The CDR3 extends over 14 amino acids. In germline, CDR1 is SGHVS, CDR2 FNYEAQ. The CDR3 nucleotides are TGTGCCAGCAGCCGAAGACAGAGACAAGAGACCCAGTACTTC. Its translation: CASSRRQRQETQYF.

This rearrangement joins TRBV12-3 or TRBV12-4 to TRBJ2-3, with 8 bases identical to TRBD1. V lost 2 bases to trimming and J lost 5 bases; unmatched junction nucleotides: 6. The CDR3 loop spans 15 amino acids. The CDR3 region is CASSLQHTGGDTQYF. For the CDR3, the DNA is TGTGCCAGCAGTTTACAACACACAGGGGGAGATACGCAGTATTTT.

The chain uses TRBV11-3 and TRBJ1-1, with D possibly TRBD1 on 6 matching bases. Per germline, CDR1 SGHNT and CDR2 YENEEA. There are 13 residues in the CDR3. V lost 1 base and J 7 bases, leaving 10 bases between the germline ends. The CDR3 here is CASSLVQGDEAFF. Written as DNA, the CDR3 is TGTGCCAGCAGCTTAGTACAGGGTGATGAAGCTTTCTTT.

In this sample, this clonotype turned up a few times. V and J are TRBV6-2 or TRBV6-3 and TRBJ2-1; D gene ambiguous. The CDR3 totals 13 residues. The ends were cut back, 7 bases at V and 5 bases at J, with 12 bases in the middle. Germline V lookup: CDR1 MNHEY, CDR2 SVGEGT. The CDR3 sequence: CASIRKPNNEQFF. CDR3 nucleotides: TGTGCCAGCATTAGGAAGCCAAACAATGAGCAGTTCTTC.

The rearrangement joins TRBV6-4 to TRBJ2-1; possible D gene TRBD1, 6 bases. Trimming took off 4 bases at V and 0 bases at J, with 28 bases between the two ends. This CDR3 comprises 21 residues. In germline, CDR1 is MRHNA, CDR2 SNTAGT. The CDR3 DNA sequence: TGTGCCAGCAGTGCGCGTGGAGTGGGGACGGACAGCGCGAACTCCTACAATGAGCAGTTCTTC. Its protein product is CASSARGVGTDSANSYNEQFF.

The chain recombines TRBV6-2 or TRBV6-3 with TRBJ1-1; a weak D match, TRBD1 (6 bases). V shed 2 bases and J shed 0 bases, with 13 bases lying between them. Germline CDR1 is MNHEY and CDR2 is SVGEGT. The length of the CDR3 is 16 residues. CDR3 coding DNA: TGTGCCAGCAGTTACACTCGACAGGAGATGAACACTGAAGCTTTCTTT. Its protein product is CASSYTRQEMNTEAFF.

This clonotype has just a few counts. The chain uses TRBV29-1 and TRBJ2-7; TRBD2 matches 7 bases. The CDR3 has 15 amino acids. The J segment lost 2 bases and the V segment lost 1 base, leaving 8 bases of the junction unmatched. Germline V gene lookup returns CDR1 SQVTM and CDR2 ANQGSEA. CDR3 in amino acids: CSVEVALAATYEQYF. DNA for the CDR3: TGCAGCGTTGAAGTTGCCCTAGCGGCCACCTACGAGCAGTACTTC.

This clonotype was seen once. The chain uses TRBV29-1 and TRBJ1-2; a possible D gene is TRBD1 (5 bases). With 0 bases removed from V and 2 bases from J, the gap between germline ends came to 22 bases. Germline V gives CDR1 SQVTM, CDR2 ANQGSEA. This CDR3 spans 18 amino acids. As DNA, the CDR3 is TGCAGCGTTGAAGAAGGGGCAGCCTCAAACCCCCCGAACTATGGCTACACCTTC. This gives the protein CSVEEGAASNPPNYGYTF. Full variable domain (remainder filled in from reference TRBV29-1 and TRBJ1-2): SAVISQKPSRDICQRGTSLTIQCQVDSQVTMMFWYRQQPGQSLTLIATANQGSEATYESGFVIDKFPISRPNLTFSTLTVSNMSPEDSSIYLCSVEEGAASNPPNYGYTFGSGTRLTVV.

This clonotype was detected a few times. The rearrangement joins TRBV6-1 to TRBJ1-1; 11 nucleotides agree with TRBD1. In germline, CDR1 is MNHNS, CDR2 SASEGT. The V segment lost 6 bases and the J segment 4 bases; nucleotides outside the gene matches: 4. The length of the CDR3 is 14 residues. CDR3 sequence (DNA): TGTGCCAGCAGGGCCGGGACAGGGGGCACTGAAGCTTTCTTT. Its translation is CASRAGTGGTEAFF.

This clonotype occurred many times. The gene calls are TRBV27 and TRBJ1-5, with D perhaps matching TRBD1 (6 bases). Trimming shortened V by 3 bases and J by 4 bases, and 7 bases separated the two germline ends. Looked up from germline, CDR1 is MNHEY and CDR2 is SMNVEV (reference sequence). The CDR3 contains 13 residues. As DNA, the CDR3 is TGTGCCAGCAGTTTTGGGACAAATCAGCCCCAGCATTTT. It codes for CASSFGTNQPQHF.

This clonotype was counted many times. This CDR3 reads CASSLIGSGEETQYF. In DNA, the CDR3 is TGTGCCAGCAGCTTAATTGGATCGGGAGAGGAGACCCAGTACTTC. The chain combines TRBV11-2 with TRBJ2-5; TRBD2 might be the D (6 bases). Germline V gene lookup returns CDR1 SGHAT and CDR2 FQNNGV. The ends were cut back, 2 bases at V and 5 bases at J, with 15 bases in the middle. The CDR3 is 15 amino acids.

The rearrangement joins TRBV29-1 to TRBJ2-2; D possibly corresponds to TRBD1 (5 bases). Germline CDR1 and CDR2: SQVTM and ANQGSEA. The CDR3 has 15 residues. V lost 7 bases and J 0 bases, leaving 15 bases between the germline ends. CDR3 sequence: CSADSRTTNTGELFF. The CDR3 region has the DNA TGCAGCGCCGACTCCCGGACAACGAACACCGGGGAGCTGTTTTTT.

Concerning this clonotype itself: A read error may explain this, as a much larger clone is one base away. The gene calls are TRBV7-9 and TRBJ2-2, with 7 bases that match TRBD2. CDR1 and CDR2 from the germline V gene are SEHNR and FQNEAQ (reference sequence). This CDR3 is 17 amino acids long. The CDR3 DNA is TGTGCCAGCAGCCCTAGACTACTAGCGACAAACATCGGGGAGCTGTTTTTT. This translates into CASSPRLLATNIGELFF.

J is TRBJ2-7 and V is TRBV5-1, with a weak D call TRBD2 (5 bases). V was cut by 0 bases and J by 4 bases, with 14 bases left in between. CDR3 length equals 15 residues. Germline loops: CDR1 SGHRS, CDR2 YFSETQ. CDR3 residues: CASSLAGVPDYEQYF. The CDR3 nucleotides are TGCGCCAGCAGCTTGGCCGGGGTGCCCGATTACGAGCAGTACTTC.

The table lists this clonotype with a few counts. The chain employs TRBV28 and TRBJ2-1; D may be TRBD2 (5 bases). The germline V gene has CDR1 MDHEN and CDR2 SYDVKM. The CDR3 runs to 16 residues. V was trimmed by 6 bases and J by 3 bases, leaving 18 bases between them. CDR3 loop: CASSPVGAVIYNEQFF. CDR3 coding DNA: TGTGCCAGCAGCCCCGTGGGAGCGGTTATCTACAATGAGCAGTTCTTC.

This clonotype was found a few times. The chain joins TRBV5-1 to TRBJ2-1; D might be TRBD1 (6 bases). This CDR3 has 12 residues. From germline, CDR1 is SGHRS and CDR2 YFSETQ. The V end lost 9 bases, the J end lost 7 bases, and 14 bases lay between the germline ends. As DNA, the CDR3 is TGCGCCATCCAGAAACAGGGTAATGAGCAGTTCTTC. It is translated as CAIQKQGNEQFF.

Ten or more counts support this clonotype. CDR3: CASSSPGTKQGIEQYF. CDR3 in DNA: TGTGCCAGCAGTTCGCCCGGGACCAAACAGGGCATCGAGCAGTACTTC. The chain recombines TRBV12-3 or TRBV12-4 with TRBJ2-7; a weak D match, TRBD1 (6 bases). V gave up 4 bases and J gave up 6 bases, with 22 bases separating them. This CDR3 region has 16 residues.

This clonotype was observed a few times. CDR3 amino acids: CSVSYRERGEQYF. CDR3 in DNA: TGCAGCGTTTCATACCGGGAGAGGGGCGAGCAGTACTTC. The chain joins TRBV29-1 to TRBJ2-7; a possible D gene is TRBD2 (6 bases). This CDR3 has 13 amino acids. Trimming pared 5 bases from V and 6 bases from J, leaving 17 bases between. CDR1 SQVTM and CDR2 ANQGSEA come from the germline V gene.

Regarding this clonotype: A much larger clone lies one base from this, so it may be a read error. The chain recombines TRBV6-2 or TRBV6-3 with TRBJ2-7; maybe TRBD1 (6 bases). CDR3 size: 14 residues. The germline CDR1 and CDR2 sequences are MNHEY and SVGEGT. The CDR3 sequence is CVSSYSRTAFGQYF. In DNA form, the CDR3 reads TGTGTCAGCAGTTACTCAAGGACAGCCTTCGGGCAGTACTTC.